The T cell receptor (beta chain) under discussion was sequenced for a study of cytomegalovirus exposure and HLA in healthy donors (TCRdb year 2017). With respect to the entire study: A later analysis indicated that the roughly 120 validation repertoires were generated on the platform also employed for the 700 or so repertoires of the first cohort. A separate validation cohort of 100 to 150 different subjects was used in addition to the roughly 640-subject first cohort. To predict cytomegalovirus infection status, the study combined high-throughput TCR immunosequencing, statistical association of individual TCRs with disease status, and machine learning. The study aimed to test whether signatures of past pathogen exposure could be identified by cataloging public T cell receptors. On the study overall, not on this receptor specifically: In both the original and validation cohorts, the classifier was reported to diagnose cytomegalovirus status with high specificity and sensitivity. Most TCR sequences were observed very rarely across donors, whereas some public TCRs were present in many individuals. In the study, approximately 160 TCR beta chains were listed as associated with cytomegalovirus. A later analysis found that TCRs clustered in the first cohort also tended to co-occur in the 100 to 150 validation repertoires, with more than 90% of cluster scores above 0. In vitro tests confirmed that three of the cytomegalovirus-associated TCR beta chains recognize cytomegalovirus antigens. A later analysis lacked HLA typing for the validation cohort, so it scored co-occurrence in that cohort across all 110 or so repertoires. The authors suggested that the approach could potentially be generalized to other disease states and immunological phenotypes.

The donors were included in the validation cohort of 100 to 150 subjects, a group kept apart from the approximately 650-subject first cohort. The library was built by means of the immunoSEQ multiplex PCR assay. Turning to the authors' computational methods: A statistical classification framework was built to diagnose cytomegalovirus status from the catalog of TCR beta chain sequences. TCRdb carries this immuneACCESS record with in-frame sequences only. Its versions omit some clonotypes, under half of them owing to an unresolved V gene in the studies checked, with the rest unexplained. The V and J calls and clone size were taken over from that table, and D and trimming were inferred from the DNA. The sample table lists 260,000 or so clones, 80% to 90% of them with a count of one. Of the sample, about 3% falls within the top ten clones. The germline V and J ends show losses of 5 bases and 1 base respectively, and no gene match explains 7 bases of the junction. From the germline V gene, CDR1 is MDHEN and CDR2 is SYDVKM. The CDR3 holds 15 amino acids from the cysteine to the phenylalanine. The entry retains the CDR3 DNA only, 45 bases that are in frame from base 1.

Comments on this clone: Its antigen is currently not known. No base-level quality is on record; no much larger clone is a single base apart.

The sequence joins TRBV28 to TRBJ2-5, and TRBD2 matches 7 of the central bases. The sequencing sample was made of PBMCs. The clonotype originates from a man younger than 35 in good health and CMV-seronegative. The CDR3 reads CASSLPSSGQETQYF. The base sequence is TGTGCCAGCAGTCTTCCCTCTAGCGGCCAAGAGACCCAGTACTTC.